These 18 T cell receptor beta chains originate from one sample sequenced in a study of T cell responses to AZD1222 COVID-19 vaccine. Using immunoSEQ multiplex PCR, the repertoire was profiled, and TCRdb retains in-frame clones only, with some absent. Here the sample spans about 120,000 clones, roughly 86% being singletons. Sequencing was performed on peripheral blood, taken 28 days after the second AZD1222 dose. Source of these receptors: an adult who received the AZD1222 COVID-19 vaccine.

V usage is TRBV7-6 and J usage is TRBJ2-5, with D perhaps matching TRBD2 (6 bases). Germline V gives CDR1 SGHVS, CDR2 FNYEAQ. Trimming left V 5 bases short and J 2 bases short, with 15 bases between. The CDR3 is 15 amino acids. CDR3 loop: CASSSPRAGQETQYF. Written as DNA, the CDR3 is TGTGCCAGCAGCAGTCCCCGGGCGGGGCAAGAGACCCAGTACTTC. The complete variable domain, with remaining parts taken from reference TRBV7-6 and TRBJ2-5, reads GAGVSQSPRYKVTKRGQDVALRCDPISGHVSLYWYRQALGQGPEFLTYFNYEAQQDKSGLPNDRFSAERPEGSISTLTIQRTEQRDSAMYRCASSSPRAGQETQYFGPGTRLLVL.

This chain joins TRBV7-3 and TRBJ2-2; 7 positions agree with TRBD2. The CDR3 is 16 residues long. The V and J ends lost 0 bases and 5 bases, in that order; junction bases with no gene match: 6. Germline assignment: CDR1 SGHTA and CDR2 FQGTGA. The CDR3 DNA follows: TGTGCCAGCAGCTTAACGGCGCGGGGGAGAACCGGGGAGCTGTTTTTT. This gives the protein CASSLTARGRTGELFF.

This chain links TRBV28 with TRBJ1-3, with 7 bases that match TRBD1. The ends lost 2 bases at V and 2 bases at J; junction bases unmatched: 6. Looked up from germline, CDR1 is MDHEN and CDR2 is SYDVKM. This CDR3 is 16 amino acids long. The CDR3 loop reads CASSLLRQGAGNTIYF. The CDR3 nucleotides are TGTGCCAGCAGTTTACTGCGCCAGGGGGCTGGAAACACCATATATTTT.

V and J are TRBV6-1 and TRBJ1-5; the D is unclear. V lost 2 bases, J lost 4 bases, and 15 bases lay in between. Germline V lookup: CDR1 MNHNS, CDR2 SASEGT. The CDR3 consists of 16 residues. The CDR3 region has the DNA TGTGCCAGCAGTGAAAGGGCGCAGTTAAGTAATCAGCCCCAGCATTTT. It yields the protein CASSERAQLSNQPQHF.

The CDR3 loop reads CASSQESRGAGGNTGELFF. CDR3 in DNA: TGTGCCAGCAGCCAAGAGAGTAGAGGAGCGGGGGGGAACACCGGGGAGCTGTTTTTT. The chain couples TRBV3-1 (or the pseudogene TRBV3-2) to TRBJ2-2, with 9 bases matching TRBD2. The V gene's germline CDR1 is LGHDT and CDR2 YNNKEL (reference sequence). Trimming at V came to 0 bases and at J to 1 base, leaving 9 bases not matched to a gene. CDR3 length equals 19 residues.

The V and J genes are TRBV27 and TRBJ1-2; D might be TRBD1 (5 bases). Deletions cut 3 bases from V and 4 bases from J, with 9 bases between. Germline V gene data show CDR1 as MNHEY and CDR2 as SMNVEV (reference sequence). The CDR3 loop spans 13 amino acids. The CDR3 DNA is TGTGCCAGCAGTTTCCAGGGCCCCTATGGCTACACCTTC. This translates into CASSFQGPYGYTF.

V is TRBV6-5 and J is TRBJ1-5; the D gene is possibly TRBD1 (5 bases). CDR1 MNHEY and CDR2 SVGAGI come from the germline V gene. The CDR3 runs 13 residues. Trimming removed 7 bases from V and 5 bases from J, with 12 bases in between. CDR3 amino acids: CASTEGTDQPQHF. CDR3 bases: TGTGCCAGCACCGAAGGGACCGATCAGCCCCAGCATTTT.

In this sample, this clone turned up a few times. This sequence joins TRBV6-5 and TRBJ2-5; 7 bases map to TRBD2. The CDR3 extends over 13 amino acids. In germline, CDR1 is MNHEY, CDR2 SVGAGI. V was clipped by 7 bases and J by 3 bases; unmatched bases: 5. The chain's CDR3 is CASTQAGKETQYF. In nucleotides, the CDR3 is TGTGCCAGCACCCAAGCGGGAAAAGAGACCCAGTACTTC.

V is TRBV7-8 and J is TRBJ2-5; D may be TRBD2 (7 bases). Looked up from germline, CDR1 is SGHVS and CDR2 is FQNEAQ. This CDR3 is built from 15 residues. The V and J ends lost 3 bases and 3 bases respectively, with 14 bases between them. As DNA, the CDR3 is TGTGCCAGCAGCTTTTCGGGGGGCACGAAAGAGACCCAGTACTTC. This gives the protein CASSFSGGTKETQYF.

The chain uses TRBV28 and TRBJ2-7; 7 positions match TRBD2. The CDR3 totals 15 residues. V shed 6 bases, J shed 4 bases, and the junction held 12 bases outside the gene matches. The germline CDR1 and CDR2 sequences are MDHEN and SYDVKM. For the CDR3, the DNA is TGTGCCAGCAGAGGACCCGGGGGTAGCGGGTACGAGCAGTACTTC. It specifies CASRGPGGSGYEQYF. The full variable domain, its missing parts supplied by reference TRBV28 and TRBJ2-7, is DVKVTQSSRYLVKRTGEKVFLECVQDMDHENMFWYRQDPGLGLRLIYFSYDVKMKEKGDIPEGYSVSREKKERFSLILESASTNQTSMYLCASRGPGGSGYEQYFGPGTRLTVT.

This clone was observed a handful of times. The chain has TRBV27 and TRBJ2-1; 10 bases align to TRBD2. The CDR3 has 15 residues. The V and J ends lost 5 bases and 6 bases, in that order; junction bases with no gene match: 7. The germline V gene encodes CDR1 MNHEY and CDR2 SMNVEV (reference sequence). The CDR3 DNA follows: TGTGCCAGCAGTCCAGCGGGGGGGCGTGTCAATGAGCAGTTCTTC. Its translation is CASSPAGGRVNEQFF.

The chain couples TRBV5-6 to TRBJ1-6; tentative D call: TRBD1 (5 bases). CDR1 SGHDT and CDR2 YYEEEE come from the germline V gene. The length of the CDR3 is 15 residues. V lost 1 base and J lost 7, with 12 bases in between. The CDR3 sequence: CASSLWGSKNSPLHF. The CDR3 bases are TGTGCCAGCAGCTTGTGGGGCAGCAAAAATTCACCCCTCCACTTT.

The chain joins TRBV18 to TRBJ1-5; 8 bases map to TRBD1. V lost 4 bases to trimming and J lost 6 bases; unmatched junction nucleotides: 11. Per the germline V gene, CDR1 is KGHSH and CDR2 is LQKENI. The CDR3 runs 16 residues. In nucleotides, the CDR3 is TGTGCCAGCTCACTGCAAGGACAGGGAGGTGGTCAGCCCCAGCATTTT. Protein: CASSLQGQGGGQPQHF.

This clone occurred a few times. V and J are TRBV5-1 and TRBJ2-3, with D possibly matching TRBD2 (6 bases). Trimming took 4 bases from V and 1 from J, leaving 16 bases between them. The germline CDR1 and CDR2 sequences are SGHRS and YFSETQ. The CDR3 is 16 residues long. In DNA form, the CDR3 reads TGCGCCAGCAGCCCCGAAAAGGGCGGGGGCACAGATACGCAGTATTTT. Amino acids: CASSPEKGGGTDTQYF.

The chain combines TRBV5-1 with TRBJ1-1, with 7 positions matching TRBD1. The CDR3 contains 16 residues. Trimming at V came to 3 bases and at J to 1 base, leaving 9 bases not matched to a gene. In germline, CDR1 is SGHRS, CDR2 YFSETQ. As DNA, the CDR3 is TGCGCCAGCAGCTCCCATCCGACAGGGTCGAACACTGAAGCTTTCTTT. It yields the protein CASSSHPTGSNTEAFF.

The sample holds one count of this clone. This chain joins TRBV7-2 and TRBJ1-5, with TRBD1 as a possible D gene (6 bases). The V gene's germline CDR1 is SGHTA and CDR2 FQGNSA. V was cut by 5 bases and J by 1 base, with 15 bases left in between. The CDR3 is 16 residues long. This chain's CDR3 is CASSTRGTLSNQPQHF. The CDR3 DNA follows: TGTGCCAGCAGCACCCGCGGGACACTAAGCAATCAGCCCCAGCATTTT.

The CDR3 DNA reads as TGTGCCAGCAGCTCGGACAGCTACAATGAGCAGTTCTTC. Protein product: CASSSDSYNEQFF. The rearrangement links TRBV7-2 to TRBJ2-1; D may be TRBD1 (6 bases). The CDR3 is 13 amino acids. Germline lookup yields CDR1 SGHTA and CDR2 FQGNSA. V was trimmed by 4 bases and J by 3 bases, leaving 7 bases between them.

V and J are TRBV30 and TRBJ2-5, with D possibly being TRBD1 (6 bases). The germline V gene encodes CDR1 GTSNPN and CDR2 SVGIG (reference sequence). The V end lost 7 bases, the J end lost 6 bases, and 21 bases lay between the germline ends. The CDR3 is 14 amino acids. CDR3 region: CASFKGVPWKTQYF. CDR3 bases: TGTGCCTCATTTAAGGGGGTACCCTGGAAGACCCAGTACTTC. The full variable domain, rest sourced from reference TRBV30 and TRBJ2-5, is SQTIHQWPATLVQPVGSPLSLECTVEGTSNPNLYWYRQAAGRGLQLLFYSVGIGQISSEVPQNLSASRPQDRQFILSSKKLLLSDSGFYLCASFKGVPWKTQYFGPGTRLLVL.